The 14 T cell receptor beta chains presented below share a single source sample, sequenced in a study of PD-1 blockade in classical Hodgkin lymphoma. Profiling relied on immunoSEQ multiplex PCR, and the TCRdb table lists in-frame clones only, not all of them. The sample yields some 30,000 clones, about two thirds seen once. Exposure to brentuximab vedotin varied, and each patient had relapsed following autologous stem cell transplantation. The material sequenced was peripheral blood mononuclear cells (PBMCs), taken before the second cycle of nivolumab. The receptors were gathered from a human donor with classical Hodgkin lymphoma.

There are a few counts of this clone. The chain is built from TRBV4-3 and TRBJ1-2; 9 positions match TRBD1. Trimming at V came to 5 bases and at J to 5 bases, leaving 9 bases not matched to a gene. Per the germline V gene, CDR1 is LGHNA and CDR2 is YSLEER. The CDR3 spans 15 residues. CDR3 coding DNA: TGCGCCAGCAGCGTAGGGTGGGGGACAGGGTATGGCTACACCTTC. Translation: CASSVGWGTGYGYTF.

This sequence joins TRBV7-8 and TRBJ1-1; possible D gene TRBD1, 5 bases. This CDR3 contains 15 residues. The germline V and J ends were trimmed by 2 bases and 3 bases, with 13 bases remaining between them. The germline V gene encodes CDR1 SGHVS and CDR2 FQNEAQ. In DNA form, the CDR3 reads TGTGCCAGCAGCTTAAACGCAGGGACGGACACTGAAGCTTTCTTT. Encoded protein: CASSLNAGTDTEAFF. Using reference TRBV7-8 and TRBJ1-1 for the parts outside the CDR3, the full variable domain is GAGVSQSPRYKVAKRGQDVALRCDPISGHVSLFWYQQALGQGPEFLTYFQNEAQLDKSGLPSDRFFAERPEGSVSTLKIQRTQQEDSAVYLCASSLNAGTDTEAFFGQGTRLTVV.

The rearrangement uses TRBV4-1 and TRBJ2-3, with a tentative D call TRBD2 (7 bases). The CDR3 is 19 residues long. The V end was cut by 6 bases, the J end by 0 bases, with 25 bases between. Per germline, CDR1 MGHRA and CDR2 YSYEKL. CDR3 in amino acids: CASSQRDRRGRYSTDTQYF. For the CDR3, the DNA is TGCGCCAGCAGTCAACGAGATAGGCGGGGGCGCTATAGCACAGATACGCAGTATTTT.

This clone has just a few counts. The gene calls are TRBV4-1 and TRBJ1-5, with 8 nucleotides matching TRBD1. The germline gives CDR1 MGHRA, CDR2 YSYEKL. V dropped 1 base and J dropped 6; count of bases not matched to a gene: 11. CDR3 length equals 17 residues. CDR3 DNA sequence: TGCGCCAGCAGCCAAGTCGTGGGCAGGGGGCGAAGTCAGCCCCAGCATTTT. Protein sequence: CASSQVVGRGRSQPQHF.

This clone is a singleton in its sample. The chain couples TRBV6-6 to TRBJ1-1; TRBD1 is a possible D gene (6 bases). Germline lookup yields CDR1 MNHNY and CDR2 SVGAGI (reference sequence). V was trimmed by 2 bases and J by 4 bases, leaving 11 bases between them. The CDR3 spans 14 residues. The CDR3 nucleotides read TGTGCCAGCAGTTACGTGAGGGGGGGCACTGAAGCTTTCTTT. Protein sequence: CASSYVRGGTEAFF.

This clone was found a few times. The genes are TRBV5-6 and TRBJ1-5; no definite D call. The CDR3 loop spans 12 amino acids. Trimming took off 3 bases at V and 2 bases at J, with 3 bases between the two ends. CDR1 and CDR2 (germline): SGHDT, YYEEEE. The DNA for the CDR3 is TGTGCCAGCAGCTGGGGCAATCAGCCCCAGCATTTT. Translated: CASSWGNQPQHF.

Note on this clone: Other DNA sequences of this sample code for an identical CDR3. V gene TRBV5-1 combines with J gene TRBJ2-3; the D gene is possibly TRBD1 (6 bases). V shed 2 bases and J shed 3 bases, with 10 bases lying between them. CDR1 SGHRS and CDR2 YFSETQ come from the germline V gene. The CDR3 loop spans 14 amino acids. The CDR3 reads CASSLQGSTDTQYF. CDR3 DNA sequence: TGCGCCAGCAGCTTACAGGGTTCTACAGATACGCAGTATTTT. Combining the CDR3 with reference TRBV5-1 and TRBJ2-3 gives the whole variable domain KAGVTQTPRYLIKTRGQQVTLSCSPISGHRSVSWYQQTPGQGLQFLFEYFSETQRNKGNFPGRFSGRQFSNSRSEMNVSTLELGDSALYLCASSLQGSTDTQYFGPGTRLTVL.

This clone appeared once. The J gene is TRBJ2-2, the V gene TRBV2, with TRBD2 identical over 14 bases. With V trimmed by 6 bases and J by 15 bases, 6 bases remained unmatched. The CDR3 length is 13 residues. Germline V CDR1 and CDR2: SNHLY, FYNNEI. The CDR3 region is CASRSGTSGGLFF. CDR3 DNA: TGTGCCAGCAGGTCGGGGACTAGCGGGGGTTTGTTTTTT. The full variable domain, rest sourced from reference TRBV2 and TRBJ2-2, is EPEVTQTPSHQVTQMGQEVILRCVPISNHLYFYWYRQILGQKVEFLVSFYNNEISEKSEIFDDQFSVERPDGSNFTLKIRSTKLEDSAMYFCASRSGTSGGLFFGEGSRLTVL.

The V and J genes are TRBV7-2 and TRBJ2-3; D perhaps matches TRBD2 (6 bases). This CDR3 is 14 amino acids long. Trimming took 1 base from V and 1 from J, leaving 6 bases between them. Per the germline V gene, CDR1 is SGHTA and CDR2 is FQGNSA. The CDR3 region is CASSLERGTDTQYF. CDR3 nucleotides: TGTGCCAGCAGCTTAGAGCGGGGCACAGATACGCAGTATTTT.

The CDR3 region has the DNA TGTGCCAGCAGTAAGACAGCCTACTCTGGAAACACCATATATTTT. Amino acids: CASSKTAYSGNTIYF. This sequence joins TRBV2 and TRBJ1-3; TRBD1 might be the D (5 bases). The V and J ends lost 5 bases and 0 bases respectively, with 11 bases between them. The CDR3 is 15 residues long. Germline assignment: CDR1 SNHLY and CDR2 FYNNEI.

The rearrangement uses TRBV11-3 and TRBJ2-1; TRBD1 aligns across 7 bases. J lost 7 bases, V lost 4 bases, and 10 bases had no gene match. This CDR3 is built from 15 residues. Germline assignment: CDR1 SGHNT and CDR2 YENEEA. This CDR3 is CASSYDRAPWNEQFF. The CDR3 coding sequence is TGTGCCAGCAGCTACGACAGGGCCCCCTGGAATGAGCAGTTCTTC.

CDR3: CASSLGTSASYEQYF. The DNA for the CDR3 is TGTGCCAGTAGCCTAGGGACTAGCGCCTCCTACGAGCAGTACTTC. The chain couples TRBV19 to TRBJ2-7, with TRBD2 identical over 10 bases. Germline-derived CDR1 and CDR2 are LNHDA and SQIVND (reference sequence). After removal of 6 bases from V and 0 bases from J, the junction contained 5 bases not matched to a gene. The CDR3 loop spans 15 amino acids.

The rearrangement joins TRBV28 to TRBJ1-3; a weak D match, TRBD1 (6 bases). This CDR3 region has 15 residues. Looked up from germline, CDR1 is MDHEN and CDR2 is SYDVKM. V lost 7 bases, J lost 0 bases, and 13 bases lay in between. The CDR3: CASTPGTLSGNTIYF. The DNA of the CDR3 is TGTGCCAGCACTCCCGGGACACTCTCTGGAAACACCATATATTTT. Combining the CDR3 with reference TRBV28 and TRBJ1-3 gives the whole variable domain DVKVTQSSRYLVKRTGEKVFLECVQDMDHENMFWYRQDPGLGLRLIYFSYDVKMKEKGDIPEGYSVSREKKERFSLILESASTNQTSMYLCASTPGTLSGNTIYFGEGSWLTVV.

Only one count was recorded for this clone. The V and J genes are TRBV7-3 and TRBJ1-1, with D unresolved. CDR3 size: 13 residues. V was cut by 1 base and J by 1 base, with 4 bases left in between. Germline V lookup: CDR1 SGHTA, CDR2 FQGTGA. The CDR3 is CASSLNANTEAFF. CDR3 bases: TGTGCCAGCAGCTTAAATGCGAACACTGAAGCTTTCTTT.